The 13 T cell receptor beta chains below all came from one sample that was sequenced in a study of vaccination and CD4 T cells after COVID-19. Stated treatment: roughly ten-day PBMC culture with coronavirus spike peptide pools or control peptides (ViraFEST assay). Cultured CD4+ T cell DNA was sequenced using the Oncomine TCR Beta short-read assay. TCRdb reprocessed the PCR reads via MiXCR and lists one record per CDR3 protein. The table includes about 17,000 distinct CDR3 sequences, approximately 55% detected once. Their antigens are not known. Sequencing was performed on CD4+ T cells from blood, cultured in vitro. These receptor sequences come from a human donor who had recovered from COVID-19.

This clonotype was seen only a few times. This rearrangement joins TRBV28 to TRBJ1-5; no reliable D call. CDR3 size: 12 residues. Germline CDR1 reads MDHEN; CDR2 reads SYDVKM. V was shortened by 2 bases and J by 4 bases, with 3 bases between the two germline ends. The CDR3 loop is CASSLPNQPQHF. CDR3 DNA sequence: TGTGCCAGCAGTTTACCGAATCAGCCCCAGCATTTT.

A single count supports this clonotype. The chain uses TRBV10-2 and TRBJ2-2, with D perhaps TRBD2 (7 bases). The germline CDR1 and CDR2 sequences are WSHSY and SAAADI. The CDR3 sequence is 14 residues long. Between the trimmed V and J ends, which lost 8 bases and 3 bases, there was a span of 13 bases. CDR3 region: CASRRGGDTGELFF. The CDR3 DNA is TGCGCCAGCCGGAGAGGGGGGGACACCGGGGAGCTGTTTTTT.

This sequence joins TRBV29-1 and TRBJ1-2, with 8 bases identical to TRBD1. The germline V gene encodes CDR1 SQVTM and CDR2 ANQGSEA. Trimming cost V 3 bases and J 4 bases; bases outside gene matches: 7. This CDR3 has 14 residues. CDR3 region: CSVDMTGAAYGYTF. CDR3 coding DNA: TGCAGCGTTGACATGACAGGGGCGGCCTATGGCTACACCTTC.

Note on this clonotype: A read error may account for a junction end that differs from germline. The chain couples TRBV11-2 to TRBJ1-3; the D gene is possibly TRBD1 (6 bases). In germline, CDR1 is SGHAT, CDR2 FQNNGV. This CDR3 comprises 16 residues. The CDR3 here is CASSRLWTAYGNTIYF. The CDR3 coding sequence is TGCGCCAGCAGCCGACTTTGGACAGCTTACGGAAACACCATATATTTT. Looking up the rest from reference TRBV11-2 and TRBJ1-3 gives the full variable domain: EAGVAQSPRYKIIEKRQSVAFWCNPISGHATLYWYQQILGQGPKLLIQFQNNGVVDDSQLPKDRFSAERLKGVDSTLKIQPAKLEDSAVYLCASSRLWTAYGNTIYFGEGSWLTVV.

The chain joins TRBV30 to TRBJ2-1, with D possibly TRBD1 on 6 matching bases. V lost 1 base and J lost 4, with 11 bases in between. CDR3 length equals 14 residues. Germline V gene data show CDR1 as GTSNPN and CDR2 as SVGIG (reference sequence). Here the CDR3 reads CAWSGLGAYNEQFF. Here the CDR3 DNA reads TGTGCCTGGAGTGGGTTGGGGGCTTACAATGAGCAGTTCTTC.

The chain uses TRBV11-3 and TRBJ1-3; D not resolved. Germline CDR1 SGHNT, CDR2 YENEEA. V lost 8 bases and J lost 0, with 11 bases in between. This CDR3 contains 14 residues. The CDR3 bases are TGTGCCAGCGGCGAACAGAGCTCTGGAAACACCATATATTTT. It yields the protein CASGEQSSGNTIYF.

This sequence joins TRBV27 and TRBJ1-1; 8 nucleotides align to TRBD1. In germline, CDR1 is MNHEY, CDR2 SMNVEV (reference sequence). V was pared by 6 bases and J by 3 bases, with 9 bases of the junction left unmatched. This CDR3 has 15 amino acids. The CDR3 nucleotides are TGTGCCAGCAGCCGAGGGCAGGGGGCTTACACTGAAGCTTTCTTT. Its protein is CASSRGQGAYTEAFF.

There are a few counts of this clonotype. This chain connects TRBV20-1 to TRBJ2-1, with 11 bases aligning to TRBD2. This CDR3 contains 14 residues. V lost 5 bases, J lost 5 bases, and 5 bases stayed unmatched. Germline assignment: CDR1 DFQATT and CDR2 SNEGSKA (reference sequence). The CDR3 DNA sequence: TGCAGTGCTTTTACTAGCGGGAGCAACAATGAGCAGTTCTTC. The encoded protein is CSAFTSGSNNEQFF.

In this sample, this clonotype turned up a few times. The chain employs TRBV29-1 and TRBJ2-1, with 8 bases identical to TRBD2. J lost 2 bases, V lost 5 bases, and 8 bases had no gene match. CDR1 is SQVTM and CDR2 is ANQGSEA in the germline V gene. This CDR3 is built from 15 residues. Here the CDR3 DNA reads TGCAGCGTTTATAGCGCGGGACTAGCCTACAATGAGCAGTTCTTC. Translation: CSVYSAGLAYNEQFF.

A single count supports this clonotype. This chain connects TRBV20-1 to TRBJ1-4, with a possible D match to TRBD1 (5 bases). Germline V lookup: CDR1 DFQATT, CDR2 SNEGSKA (reference sequence). This CDR3 region has 15 residues. Trimming took 0 bases from V and 6 from J, leaving 14 bases between them. CDR3 sequence reads: CSARDPAREDEKLFF. CDR3 nucleotides: TGCAGTGCTAGAGATCCGGCCAGGGAGGATGAAAAACTGTTTTTT.

The chain uses TRBV6-2 or TRBV6-3 and TRBJ1-5, with TRBD1 matching 7 bases. Trimming cost V 7 bases and J 4 bases; bases outside gene matches: 10. This CDR3 contains 15 residues. The germline V gene encodes CDR1 MNHEY and CDR2 SVGEGT. The CDR3 DNA reads TGTGCCAGCACTGCCCGACAGGGTATGAATCAGCCCCAGCATTTT. Translated: CASTARQGMNQPQHF.

Concerning this clonotype: As the CDR3 is not closed by the conserved phenylalanine or tryptophan, this likely results from a read error. This chain connects TRBV24-1 to TRBJ2-7; 7 bases map to TRBD2. This CDR3 contains 14 residues. After removal of 8 bases from V and 0 bases from J, the junction contained 6 bases not matched to a gene. The germline CDR1 and CDR2 sequences are KGHDR and SFDVKD. The CDR3 nucleotides read TGTGCCACCAACCCGGGCGGGAGCTCCTACGAGCAGTACCTC. This codes for CATNPGGSSYEQYL.

This clonotype has a handful of counts. The rearrangement uses TRBV21-1 and TRBJ1-2; the table names TRBD1, a call not compared with the DNA. TRBV21-1 is assigned pseudogene status. This CDR3 region has 13 residues. In nucleotides, the CDR3 is TGTGCCAGCAGCAAAGGGGGGGCTGGTGGCTACACCTTC. It specifies CASSKGGAGGYTF.